This TCR beta chain emerged from a study of blood T cell repertoires in COVID-19. Across the whole study: Whether acute or convalescent, the COVID-19 samples came from the United States, Italy and Spain.

As processed by the authors: Using reference gene primer amplification, nucleated cell counts were estimated. Clones were read by immunoSEQ multiplex PCR, and TCRdb kept only the in-frame ones, dropping some. V and J calls and clone size are given by that table; D and trimming were obtained from the DNA. This table holds about 170,000 clones, 86% found once. V lost 8 bases to trimming and J lost 2 bases; unmatched junction nucleotides: 12. This CDR3 has 15 amino acids. CDR1 LNHDA and CDR2 SQIVND come from the germline V gene (reference sequence). This receptor was identified in a woman older than 75 in a cohort sampled during active or convalescent COVID-19. Sequenced material: peripheral blood. The chain employs TRBV19 and TRBJ2-7; TRBD1 aligns across 7 bases. CDR3 coding DNA: TGTGCCAGTTCACCACAGGGGATTATGACCTACGAGCAGTACTTC. Translating gives CASSPQGIMTYEQYF.